The clone carrying this T cell receptor beta chain is labeled medium-sized. Its antigen remains unknown. This sample stems from a study of T cells in localized non-small cell lung cancer. Profiling relied on immunoSEQ multiplex PCR, and the TCRdb table lists in-frame clones only, not all of them. The sample consists of 1,200 to 1,500 clones, about 20% of them appearing once. Study findings and constraints: Among the tissues sampled, uninvolved adjacent lung had the highest T cell clonality, above tumor.

The germline V gene has CDR1 MNHGY and CDR2 SAAAGT. V was shortened by 7 bases and J by 5 bases, with 12 bases between the two germline ends. The CDR3 has 13 residues. The chain combines TRBV6-8 with TRBJ2-1; a possible D gene is TRBD1 (6 bases). Sequencing used lung tumor tissue, obtained before any cancer treatment. This sequence was found in a male donor at least 60 years old with stage III squamous cell lung carcinoma. The CDR3 sequence is CASTLGTNNEQFF. CDR3 DNA: TGTGCCAGCACCCTCGGGACAAACAATGAGCAGTTCTTC.